Below, 18 T cell receptor delta chains from the same sample are listed, as sequenced in a study of γδ T cells in repeated Plasmodium falciparum infection. Vgamma9/Vdelta2+ and Vdelta2-negative gammadelta T cells were flow-sorted from PBMC for bulk sequencing. TCRdb re-processed the multiplex PCR reads via CATT. The table lists roughly 93,000 delta-chain clones, 0.75% to 1% of them singletons. The sample was gamma-delta T cells from blood. These receptors were obtained from a pool of human donors (malaria-infected and uninfected, not separated).

The sample holds a few counts of this clone. This DNA's translation and the protein TCRdb lists, from a much larger clone, do not match at residue 16, likely due to a read error; the protein shown is translated from the DNA. This chain's CDR3 is CALGIGPGPSSSTGVTLIF. CDR3 coding DNA: TGTGCTCTTGGGATCGGGCCCGGGCCTTCCTCCAGTACTGGGGTCACACTCATCTTT. This chain joins TRDV1 and TRDJ1; D possibly uses TRDD2 or TRDD3 (7 bases each). The J gene, not given by TCRdb, was assigned here from a germline match of the nucleotide sequence. The germline V gene has CDR1 TSWWSYY and CDR2 QGS. The CDR3 totals 19 residues. The V and J ends lost 5 bases and 10 bases respectively, with 35 bases between them.

Turning to this clone: This DNA translates differently at residue 15 from the TCRdb protein, which is that of a much larger clone; a read error is likely, and the protein shown is the DNA's own translation. V gene TRDV2 combines with J gene TRDJ1; TRDD3 matches 12 bases. The germline V gene has CDR1 GEAIGNYY and CDR2 EKD. The CDR3 contains 18 residues. The CDR3 is CACDALLGDTSYTDELIF. As DNA, the CDR3 is TGTGCCTGTGACGCTTTACTGGGGGATACTTCCTACACCGATGAACTCATCTTT.

As for this clone: A far larger clone is only one base removed, so a read error is likely. Other DNA sequences of this sample code for an identical CDR3. The V gene call reads TRDV1; no J gene was called; the table calls TRDD3, which could not be checked here. Germline V gives CDR1 TSWWSYY, CDR2 QGS. This CDR3 is built from 19 residues. The CDR3, as DNA: TGTGCTCTTGGGGAACACCCCTACTTGGGGATGGTTTACACCGATAAACTCATCTTC. This codes for CALGEHPYLGMVYTDKLIF.

Notes on this clone: TCRdb attributes to this sequence the protein of a much larger clone, which differs from the DNA translation at residue 6; a read error is likely, and the protein displayed is translated from the DNA. The rearrangement links TRDV2 to TRDJ2; 9 bases match TRDD2. No J gene was available from TCRdb, and it was assigned here by a germline match of the DNA. J gave up 0 bases and V 2 bases, and 33 bases lay outside the gene matches. The CDR3 totals 26 residues. Germline V gives CDR1 GEAIGNYY, CDR2 EKD. The CDR3 DNA reads as TGTGCCTGTGACAGAACCCCTTCCTACGGAGCCGGGAGTCCCATGGGACTAGGAGCTTTGACAGCACAACTCTTCTTT. Translating it yields CACDRTPSYGAGSPMGLGALTAQLFF.

Regarding this clone: A far larger clone lies a single base away; this is likely a read error. The sample holds other DNA sequences that translate to the same CDR3. The chain has TRDV1 and TRDJ1; the match to TRDD3 covers 11 bases. The length of the CDR3 is 14 residues. The germline V gene has CDR1 TSWWSYY and CDR2 QGS. The CDR3 loop reads CALLGDTGFDKLIF. DNA of the CDR3: TGTGCCCTCCTGGGGGATACCGGCTTCGATAAACTCATCTTT.

As concerns this clone: TCRdb shows a much larger clone's protein in place of this DNA's translation, and the two differ at residue 15, likely through a read error; the protein shown is translated from the DNA. The rearrangement links TRDV2 to TRDJ1; 11 bases align to TRDD3. Here the J gene came from matching the DNA to germline, since TCRdb omits it. The V and J ends lost 5 bases and 1 base, in that order; junction bases with no gene match: 23. The CDR3 has 21 residues. Germline V gene lookup returns CDR1 GEAIGNYY and CDR2 EKD. CDR3 nucleotide sequence: TGTGCCTGTGGGCCCTTCCTCCCACTGGGGGATATTACGGCTACCACCGATAAACTCATCTTT. Translated: CACGPFLPLGDITATTDKLIF.

This clone was seen ten or more times. The chain employs TRDV1 and TRDJ1, with 12 bases lining up with TRDD3. CDR1 and CDR2 from the germline V gene are TSWWSYY and QGS. The CDR3 runs 25 residues. V gave up 1 base and J gave up 3 bases; unmatched junction bases: 30. CDR3 nucleotide sequence: TGTGCTCTTGGGGAACGTGGTCCTACTCAAAACTTACTGGGGGATACAACTTTGGGACCCGATAAACTCATCTTT. Its protein product is CALGERGPTQNLLGDTTLGPDKLIF.

By share of the sample, this clone is medium-sized. This CDR3 is also generated by other DNA sequences in the sample. The chain employs TRDV1 and TRDJ1; 9 bases map to TRDD3. The junction had 8 bases not matched to a gene; V was cut back by 1 base and J by 11 bases. The germline gives CDR1 TSWWSYY, CDR2 QGS. CDR3 size: 14 residues. The CDR3 loop is CALGEHLGDSVLIF. The CDR3 region has the DNA TGTGCTCTTGGGGAACACCTGGGGGATTCGGTGCTCATCTTT.

On this clone itself: The TCRdb record carries a much larger clone's protein, which differs from this DNA's translation at residue 3; a read error is the likely cause, and the protein listed here is the DNA translation. The sample has other DNA sequences that encode this CDR3 too. The gene calls are TRDV2 and TRDJ1, with 10 bases that match TRDD3. This CDR3 is built from 17 residues. The germline V gene has CDR1 GEAIGNYY and CDR2 EKD. The CDR3 coding sequence is TGTGCCCGTGACACCGTAGGGGGATACGCGGACCCCGATAAACTCATCTTT. Its translation is CARDTVGGYADPDKLIF.

This clone was seen many times. TCRdb shows a much larger clone's protein in place of this DNA's translation, and the two differ at residue 5, likely through a read error; the protein shown is translated from the DNA. V and J are TRDV2 and TRDJ3, with 7 nucleotides matching TRDD3. Germline CDR1 reads GEAIGNYY; CDR2 reads EKD. This CDR3 region has 19 residues. Germline trimming cut 3 bases from V and 0 bases from J; bases unmatched to any gene: 10. CDR3 nucleotides: TGTGCCTGTGACGCCTGGAGGGGGGATGGCTCCTGGGACACCCGACAGATGTTTTTC. It is translated as CACDAWRGDGSWDTRQMFF.

Concerning this clone: A far larger clone is only one base removed, so a read error is likely. The sample carries other DNA sequences with the same CDR3. J is TRDJ2 and V is TRDV2, with D possibly TRDD3 on 5 matching bases. Germline matching of the DNA provided the J gene here, since TCRdb leaves it blank. The CDR3 has 17 residues. Trimming removed 7 bases at V and 5 bases at J, with 25 bases between. Germline V CDR1 and CDR2: GEAIGNYY, EKD. The CDR3 region is CACDPLEYGGPTAQLFF. CDR3 in DNA: TGTGCCTGCGACCCTCTGGAATACGGGGGGCCTACAGCACAACTCTTCTTT.

On this clone itself: Translating this DNA gives a protein that differs at residue 17 from the TCRdb one, which belongs to a much larger clone; a read error is likely, and the protein shown is this translation. The chain has TRDV1 and TRDJ1; TRDD3 matches 7 bases. The CDR3 contains 18 residues. From germline, CDR1 is TSWWSYY and CDR2 QGS. This CDR3 is CALTQEGRLGPYTDKLTF. DNA for the CDR3: TGTGCTCTGACACAAGAGGGAAGACTGGGGCCGTACACCGATAAACTCACCTTT.

A remark on this clone: The TCRdb record carries a much larger clone's protein, which differs from this DNA's translation at residue 10; a read error is the likely cause, and the protein listed here is the DNA translation. The chain has TRDV2 and TRDJ2; TRDD3 is a possible D gene (6 bases). Germline lookup yields CDR1 GEAIGNYY and CDR2 EKD. Between the trimmed V and J ends, which lost 0 bases and 7 bases, there was a span of 17 bases. This CDR3 region has 16 residues. DNA of the CDR3: TGTGCCTGTGACACCGTTTTGCCTGGGGAACTAGCACAACTCTTCTTT. It codes for CACDTVLPGELAQLFF.

To note about this clone: This sequence is one base from a far larger clone and is likely a read error. Other nucleotide sequences from this sample produce the same CDR3. The CDR3 DNA reads TGTGCCGTGGTGACGACCACCGATAAACTCATCTTT. Its translation: CAVVTTTDKLIF. This chain links TRAV36/DV7 with TRDJ1; D remains ambiguous. The J gene was not available in TCRdb and was assigned here by matching the DNA to germline segments. The germline gives CDR1 VTNFRS, CDR2 LTSSGIE (reference sequence). This CDR3 spans 12 amino acids.

In its sample, this clone is medium-sized (0.01 to 0.1%). The same CDR3 is also encoded by other DNA sequences in this sample. The chain combines TRDV2 with TRDJ1; 9 positions agree with TRDD3. CDR1 is GEAIGNYY and CDR2 is EKD in the germline V gene. CDR3 size: 17 residues. The J segment lost 0 bases and the V segment lost 3 bases, leaving 10 bases of the junction unmatched. The CDR3 region is CACDALLGDTYTDKLIF. Here the CDR3 DNA reads TGTGCCTGTGACGCCTTACTGGGGGACACGTACACCGATAAACTCATCTTT.

This clone was observed a few times. For this DNA, TCRdb reports the protein of a much larger clone, which diverges at residue 12, most likely from a read error; the protein presented here is translated directly from the DNA. The J gene is TRDJ1, the V gene TRDV2; D gene unclear. Matching the DNA to germline supplied the J gene, which TCRdb does not give. Germline V gene lookup returns CDR1 GEAIGNYY and CDR2 EKD. Trimming pared 1 base from V and 0 bases from J, leaving 20 bases between. The CDR3 spans 18 residues. CDR3 residues: CACDTLHARSEHTDKLIF. CDR3 sequence (DNA): TGTGCCTGTGACACTTTGCACGCGCGGAGTGAGCACACCGATAAACTCATCTTT.

Worth noting for this clone: With a far larger clone one base away, a read error is the likely cause. The sample holds other DNA sequences that translate to the same CDR3. The chain uses TRDV1 and TRDJ1; no clear D gene. Germline CDR1 reads TSWWSYY; CDR2 reads QGS. There are 15 residues in the CDR3. V lost 9 bases, J lost 8 bases, and 25 bases lay in between. CDR3 residues: CALGLSPTATVKLIF. In DNA form, the CDR3 reads TGTGCTCTCGGGCTTAGCCCCACCGCCACCGTCAAACTCATCTTT.

Notes on this clone: A read error is the likely source, as a far larger clone sits one nucleotide away. Other nucleotide sequences from this sample produce the same CDR3. The V call is TRDV2, the J call TRDJ1; 8 positions match TRDD3. TCRdb records no J gene; here it was assigned by comparing the DNA to germline. CDR3 length: 23 residues. Germline CDR1 and CDR2: GEAIGNYY and EKD. The J segment lost 5 bases and the V segment lost 3 bases, leaving 34 bases of the junction unmatched. This CDR3 reads CACDSEGDKREVLGSSRTDKLIF. DNA for the CDR3: TGTGCCTGTGACTCTGAGGGGGATAAAAGAGAGGTTTTGGGATCTAGTCGTACTGATAAACTCATCTTT.